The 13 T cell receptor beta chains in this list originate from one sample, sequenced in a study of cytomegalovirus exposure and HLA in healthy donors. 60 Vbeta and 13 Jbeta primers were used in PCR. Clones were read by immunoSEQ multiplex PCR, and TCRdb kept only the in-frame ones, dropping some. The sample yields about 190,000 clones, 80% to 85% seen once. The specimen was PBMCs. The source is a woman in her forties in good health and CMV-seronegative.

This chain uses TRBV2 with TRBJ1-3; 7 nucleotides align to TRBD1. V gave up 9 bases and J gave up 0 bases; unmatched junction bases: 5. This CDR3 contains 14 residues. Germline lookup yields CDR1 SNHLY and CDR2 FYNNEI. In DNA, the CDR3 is TGTGCCAGTGGACAGGCGACCTCTGGAAACACCATATATTTT. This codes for CASGQATSGNTIYF. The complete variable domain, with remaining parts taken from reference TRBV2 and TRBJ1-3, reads EPEVTQTPSHQVTQMGQEVILRCVPISNHLYFYWYRQILGQKVEFLVSFYNNEISEKSEIFDDQFSVERPDGSNFTLKIRSTKLEDSAMYFCASGQATSGNTIYFGEGSWLTVV.

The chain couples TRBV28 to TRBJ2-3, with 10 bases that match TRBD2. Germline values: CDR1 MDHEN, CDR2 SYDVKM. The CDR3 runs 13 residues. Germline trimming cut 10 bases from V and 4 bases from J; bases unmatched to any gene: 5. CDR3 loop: CATHLAGADTQYF. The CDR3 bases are TGTGCCACCCACCTAGCGGGAGCAGATACGCAGTATTTT. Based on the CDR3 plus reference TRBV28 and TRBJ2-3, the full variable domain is DVKVTQSSRYLVKRTGEKVFLECVQDMDHENMFWYRQDPGLGLRLIYFSYDVKMKEKGDIPEGYSVSREKKERFSLILESASTNQTSMYLCATHLAGADTQYFGPGTRLTVL.

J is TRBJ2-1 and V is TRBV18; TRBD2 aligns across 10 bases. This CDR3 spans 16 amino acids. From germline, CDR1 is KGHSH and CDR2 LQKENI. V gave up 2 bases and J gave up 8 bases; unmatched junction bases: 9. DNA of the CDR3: TGTGCCAGCTCACCAAGAGCGGGAGGGCGGTCTGATGAGCAGTTCTTC. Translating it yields CASSPRAGGRSDEQFF.

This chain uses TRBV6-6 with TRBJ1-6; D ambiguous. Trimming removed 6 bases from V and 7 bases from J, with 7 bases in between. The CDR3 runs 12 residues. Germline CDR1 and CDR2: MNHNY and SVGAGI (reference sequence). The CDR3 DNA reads TGTGCCAGCAGGACGGAGAATTCACCCCTCCACTTT. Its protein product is CASRTENSPLHF.

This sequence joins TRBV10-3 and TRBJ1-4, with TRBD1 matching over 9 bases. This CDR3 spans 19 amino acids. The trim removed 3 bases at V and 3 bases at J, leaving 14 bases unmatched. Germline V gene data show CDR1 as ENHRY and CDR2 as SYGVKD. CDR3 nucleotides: TGTGCCATCAGTGATACGACAGGGGGAATCTTCGGGGCTAATGAAAAACTGTTTTTT. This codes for CAISDTTGGIFGANEKLFF.

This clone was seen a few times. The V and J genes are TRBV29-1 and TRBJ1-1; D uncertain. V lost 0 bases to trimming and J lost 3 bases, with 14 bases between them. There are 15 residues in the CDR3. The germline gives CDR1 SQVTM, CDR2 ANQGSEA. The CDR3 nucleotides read TGCAGCGTTGAAGAGTGGAGGGTTTTCGACACTGAAGCTTTCTTT. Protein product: CSVEEWRVFDTEAFF.

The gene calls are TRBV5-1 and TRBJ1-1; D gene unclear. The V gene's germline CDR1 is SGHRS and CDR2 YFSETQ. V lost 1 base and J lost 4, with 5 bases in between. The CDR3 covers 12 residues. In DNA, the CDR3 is TGCGCCAGCAGCTTGACAGCCACTGAAGCTTTCTTT. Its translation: CASSLTATEAFF. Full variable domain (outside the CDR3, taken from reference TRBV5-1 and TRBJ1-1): KAGVTQTPRYLIKTRGQQVTLSCSPISGHRSVSWYQQTPGQGLQFLFEYFSETQRNKGNFPGRFSGRQFSNSRSEMNVSTLELGDSALYLCASSLTATEAFFGQGTRLTVV.

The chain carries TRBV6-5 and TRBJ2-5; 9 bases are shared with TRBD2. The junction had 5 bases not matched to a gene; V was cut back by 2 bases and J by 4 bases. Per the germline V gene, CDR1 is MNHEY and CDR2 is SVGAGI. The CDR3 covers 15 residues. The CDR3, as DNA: TGTGCCAGCAGTTACGATGCGGGAGGGAGAGAGACCCAGTACTTC. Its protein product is CASSYDAGGRETQYF.

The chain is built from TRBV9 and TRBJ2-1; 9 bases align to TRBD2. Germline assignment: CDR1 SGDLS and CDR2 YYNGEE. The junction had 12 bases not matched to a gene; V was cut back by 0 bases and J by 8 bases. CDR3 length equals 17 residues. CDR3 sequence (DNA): TGTGCCAGCAGCGTAGCACCCACGCGGGAGGGCCTCGATGAGCAGTTCTTC. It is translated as CASSVAPTREGLDEQFF.

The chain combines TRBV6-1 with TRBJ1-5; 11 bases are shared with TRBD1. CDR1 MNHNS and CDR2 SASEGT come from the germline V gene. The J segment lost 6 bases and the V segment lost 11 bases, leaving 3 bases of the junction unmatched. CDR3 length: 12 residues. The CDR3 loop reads CAGQGAGQPQHF. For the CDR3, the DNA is TGTGCCGGACAGGGGGCGGGTCAGCCCCAGCATTTT.

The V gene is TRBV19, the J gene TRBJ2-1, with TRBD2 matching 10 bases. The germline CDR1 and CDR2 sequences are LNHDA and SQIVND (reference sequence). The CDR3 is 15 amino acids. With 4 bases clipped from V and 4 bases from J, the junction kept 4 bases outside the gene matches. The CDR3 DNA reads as TGTGCCAGTAGTACAACTAGCGGGGTTTACAATGAGCAGTTCTTC. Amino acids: CASSTTSGVYNEQFF.

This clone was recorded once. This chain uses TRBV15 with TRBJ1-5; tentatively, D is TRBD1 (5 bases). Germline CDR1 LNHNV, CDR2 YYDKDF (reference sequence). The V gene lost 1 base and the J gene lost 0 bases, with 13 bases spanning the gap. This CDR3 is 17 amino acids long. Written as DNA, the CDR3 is TGTGCCACCAGCAGAGGGCTACAGGCTTATAGCAATCAGCCCCAGCATTTT. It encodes CATSRGLQAYSNQPQHF.

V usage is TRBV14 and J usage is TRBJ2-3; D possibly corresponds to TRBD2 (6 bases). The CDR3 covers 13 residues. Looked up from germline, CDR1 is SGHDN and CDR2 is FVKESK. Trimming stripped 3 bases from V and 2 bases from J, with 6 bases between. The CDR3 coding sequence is TGTGCCAGCAGCCAGGACTACACAGATACGCAGTATTTT. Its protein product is CASSQDYTDTQYF.